This paragraph reports one T cell receptor (beta chain). The antigen is undetermined. The data belong to a study of T cell repertoires in cytomegalovirus infection. Study-level findings and limits: Adding up the frequency of public TCR beta families identified people who carried CMV plus the relevant HLA. The study found HLA-C-restricted CMV-specific TCR beta clonotypes dominating the ex vivo response.

TCRdb re-called the reads through MiXCR, storing one row per CDR3 protein. Of 51,000 or so distinct CDR3 sequences listed, around 20% were seen once; the top ten hold around four fifths. The CDR3 has 12 residues. Germline V CDR1 and CDR2: LGHNT, FRNRAP. Deletions cut 7 bases from V and 4 bases from J, with 8 bases between. The sequences come from CD8+ T cells from cultured PBMCs, collected from culture after CMV antigen stimulation. The V and J genes are TRBV12-5 and TRBJ1-5; D is undetermined. The clonotype was recovered from a human donor in good health (CMV status not recorded). Some clones in this sample may be carry-over from other donors' samples. CDR3 nucleotides: TGTGCTAGTGCCCTACCGAATCAGCCCCAGCATTTT. Amino acids: CASALPNQPQHF.